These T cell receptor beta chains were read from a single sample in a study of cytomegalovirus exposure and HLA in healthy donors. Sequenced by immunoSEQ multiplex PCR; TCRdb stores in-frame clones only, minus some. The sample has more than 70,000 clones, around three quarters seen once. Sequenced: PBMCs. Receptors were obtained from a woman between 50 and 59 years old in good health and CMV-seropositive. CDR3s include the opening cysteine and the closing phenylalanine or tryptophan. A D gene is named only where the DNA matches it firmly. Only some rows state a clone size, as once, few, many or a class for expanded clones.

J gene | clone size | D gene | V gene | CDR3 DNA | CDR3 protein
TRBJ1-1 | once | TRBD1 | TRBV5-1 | TGCGCCAGCAGCCCGTACGAGGGACAGGGATTGGGAACTGAAGCTTTCTTT | CASSPYEGQGLGTEAFF
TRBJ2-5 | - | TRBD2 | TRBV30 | TGTGCCTGGAGTGGGGGCGGGGGGTCTGGGGAGACCCAGTACTTC | CAWSGGGGSGETQYF
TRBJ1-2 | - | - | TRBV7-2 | TGTGCCAGCAGCCTCGACAGCTATGGCTACACCTTC | CASSLDSYGYTF
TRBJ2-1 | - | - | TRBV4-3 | TGCGCCAGCAGCCAAGGTTCGGTAGACAATGAGCAGTTCTTC | CASSQGSVDNEQFF
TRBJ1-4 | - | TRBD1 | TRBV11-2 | TGTGCCAGCAGCTTAGACAGGGGGACTAATGAAAAACTGTTTTTT | CASSLDRGTNEKLFF
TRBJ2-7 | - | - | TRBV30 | TGTGCCTGGAGTGTAGACAGCTCCTACGAGCAGTACTTC | CAWSVDSSYEQYF
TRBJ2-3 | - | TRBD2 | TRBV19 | TGTGCCAGTAGTAGCGGGCTAGCGGGAGAAGATACGCAGTATTTT | CASSSGLAGEDTQYF
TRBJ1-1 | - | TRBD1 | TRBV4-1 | TGCGCCAGCAGCCAAGCCCGGGGACAGACTGAAGCTTTCTTT | CASSQARGQTEAFF
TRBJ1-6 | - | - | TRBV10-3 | TGTGCCATCAGTGAAGGAGAAGCTAATTCACCCCTCCACTTT | CAISEGEANSPLHF
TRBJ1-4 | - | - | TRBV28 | TGTGCCAGCACTTTCGGGGCAACTAATGAAAAACTGTTTTTT | CASTFGATNEKLFF
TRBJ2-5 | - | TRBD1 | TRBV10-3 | TGTGCCATCAGTGAGTCGCGGGACAGGGTAGAGACCCAGTACTTC | CAISESRDRVETQYF
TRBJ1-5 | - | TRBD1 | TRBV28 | TGTGCCAGCAACTTAGAAGACAGGGTCGGGCCCCAGCATTTT | CASNLEDRVGPQHF
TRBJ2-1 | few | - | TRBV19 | TGTGCCAGTAGTATCCAGTCAAGCTCCTACAATGAGCAGTTCTTC | CASSIQSSSYNEQFF